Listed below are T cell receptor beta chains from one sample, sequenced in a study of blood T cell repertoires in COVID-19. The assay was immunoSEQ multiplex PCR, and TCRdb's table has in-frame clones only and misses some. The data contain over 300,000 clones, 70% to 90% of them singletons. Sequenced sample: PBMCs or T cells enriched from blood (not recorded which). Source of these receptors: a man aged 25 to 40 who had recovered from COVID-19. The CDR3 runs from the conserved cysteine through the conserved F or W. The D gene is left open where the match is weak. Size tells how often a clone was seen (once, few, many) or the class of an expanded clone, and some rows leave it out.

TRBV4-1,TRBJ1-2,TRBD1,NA,TGCGCCAGCAGCCAGTACCAGGGGACAGGGGATGACGGCTACACCTTC,CASSQYQGTGDDGYTF
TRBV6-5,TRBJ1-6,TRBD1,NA,TGTGCCAGCAGCCCACAGGGGCCCTGGAATTCACCCCTCCACTTT,CASSPQGPWNSPLHF
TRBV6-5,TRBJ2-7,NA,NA,TGTGCCAGCAGTTACTCGGCGGGATACGAGCAGTACTTC,CASSYSAGYEQYF
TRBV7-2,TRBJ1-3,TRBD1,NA,TGTGCCAGCAGCTTAGCCGGACAGGCCTCTGGAAACACCATATATTTT,CASSLAGQASGNTIYF
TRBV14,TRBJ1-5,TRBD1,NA,TGTGCCAGCAGCCTCCAAGGGCAGGGGGAGCATCAGCCCCAGCATTTT,CASSLQGQGEHQPQHF
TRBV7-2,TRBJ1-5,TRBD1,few,TGTGCCAGCAGCTTAGGCAGGGGGCTGGGAAATCAGCCCCAGCATTTT,CASSLGRGLGNQPQHF
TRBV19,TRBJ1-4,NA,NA,TGTGCCAGTAGTATGAGGAGTGGTGAAAAACTGTTTTTT,CASSMRSGEKLFF
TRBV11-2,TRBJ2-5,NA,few,TGTGCCAGCAGCTTGGGCCGCAAAGAGACCCAGTACTTC,CASSLGRKETQYF
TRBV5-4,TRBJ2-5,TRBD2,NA,TGTGCCAGCAACCGGGGACTAGCGGGGGCCCAAGAGACCCAGTACTTC,CASNRGLAGAQETQYF
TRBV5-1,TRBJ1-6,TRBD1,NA,TGCGCCAGCAGCTCGGGGACAGGTCGGGATTCACCCCTCCACTTT,CASSSGTGRDSPLHF
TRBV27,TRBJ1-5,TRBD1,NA,TGTGCCAGCAGCTATGCGCCGGGACAGGGGTTTGGAAGCAATCAGCCCCAGCATTTT,CASSYAPGQGFGSNQPQHF
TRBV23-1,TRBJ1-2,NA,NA,TGCGCCAGCACCATAACAGTTAACTATGGCTACACCTTC,CASTITVNYGYTF
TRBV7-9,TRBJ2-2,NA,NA,TGTGCCAGCAGCTTGTGGACAGATAACACCGGGGAGCTGTTTTTT,CASSLWTDNTGELFF
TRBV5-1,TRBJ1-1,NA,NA,TGCGCCAGCAGCTTGGGCCAGGGGTTAGACACTGAAGCTTTCTTT,CASSLGQGLDTEAFF
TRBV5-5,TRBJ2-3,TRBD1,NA,TGTGCCAGCACCAAGTTCGGGACAGCCACAGATACGCAGTATTTT,CASTKFGTATDTQYF
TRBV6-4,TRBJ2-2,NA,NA,TGTGCCAGCAGTGAACGTCGGGGGGCGGCCGGGGAGCTGTTTTTT,CASSERRGAAGELFF
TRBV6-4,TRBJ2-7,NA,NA,TGTGCCAGCATCGGCGAGACAGAGTCCTACGAGCAGTACTTC,CASIGETESYEQYF
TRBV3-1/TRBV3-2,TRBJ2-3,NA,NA,TGTGCCAGCAGCCTCGTTGGACAGAACACAGATACGCAGTATTTT,CASSLVGQNTDTQYF
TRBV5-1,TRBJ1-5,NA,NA,TGCGCCAGCAGCTTGACCGGGTACGGCAATCAGCCCCAGCATTTT,CASSLTGYGNQPQHF
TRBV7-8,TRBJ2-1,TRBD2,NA,TGTGCCAGCAGCCAGGGCACTAGCGGGGGGGCTTACAATGAGCAGTTCTTC,CASSQGTSGGAYNEQFF
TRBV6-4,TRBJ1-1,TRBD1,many,TGTGCCAGCAGTGATAACGGGACAGGGAAGACTGAAGCTTTCTTT,CASSDNGTGKTEAFF
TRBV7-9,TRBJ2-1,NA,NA,TGTGCCAGCAGCTTAGTATATGAGCAGTTCTTC,CASSLVYEQFF
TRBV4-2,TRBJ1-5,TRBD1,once,TGTGCCAGCAGCCACGAGGGACAGGTCAATCAGCCCCAGCATTTT,CASSHEGQVNQPQHF
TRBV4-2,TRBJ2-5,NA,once,TGTGCCAGCAGCCAAGATGGGGACTCACGGACCCAGTACTTC,CASSQDGDSRTQYF
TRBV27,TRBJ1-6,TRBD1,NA,TGTGCCAGCAGTTTACCGGACAGGGGGTATAATTCACCCCTCCACTTT,CASSLPDRGYNSPLHF
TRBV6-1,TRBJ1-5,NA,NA,TGTGCCAGCAGTGAGTTCCAGTGGAGCGATCAGCCCCAGCATTTT,CASSEFQWSDQPQHF
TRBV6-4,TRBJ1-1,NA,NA,TGTGCCAGCAGTAAATCGGGGGGGGTAACTGAAGCTTTCTTT,CASSKSGGVTEAFF
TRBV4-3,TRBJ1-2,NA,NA,TGCGCCAGCAGCCAAGCCATCCGGTCCTACCCCGGTTATGGCTACACCTTC,CASSQAIRSYPGYGYTF
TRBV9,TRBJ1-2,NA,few,TGTGCCAGCGGAGGGATGGGAGGCTACACCTTC,CASGGMGGYTF
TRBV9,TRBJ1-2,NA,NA,TGTGCCAGCAGCGTAACGGGCCTCAGCGGAGGTGGCTACACCTTC,CASSVTGLSGGGYTF
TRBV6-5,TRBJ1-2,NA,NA,TGTGCCAGCAAACCCAGGGAAGACTATGGCTACACCTTC,CASKPREDYGYTF
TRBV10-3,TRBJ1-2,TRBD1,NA,TGTGCCATCGGAAATTTACAGGGGGCGGATGGCTACACCTTC,CAIGNLQGADGYTF